This is a list of T cell receptor beta chains from one sample in a study of T cell responses to AZD1222 COVID-19 vaccine. Only in-frame clones appear in the TCRdb table, and some are missing; sequencing was by immunoSEQ multiplex PCR. The data hold approximately 110,000 clones, with roughly 87% observed a single time. The sample here was peripheral blood, taken on day 0 of AZD1222 vaccination. The source of these receptors is an adult in good health. The CDR3 runs from the conserved cysteine through the conserved F or W. Fields, in order: V gene, clone size, D gene, J gene, CDR3 protein, CDR3 DNA. A D gene is named only where the DNA matches it firmly. Only some rows state a clone size, as once, few, many or a class for expanded clones.

v_gene: TRBV4-2
abundance: medium-sized
d_gene: NA
j_gene: TRBJ1-4
CDR3aa: CASSQGRGHPEKLFF
CDR3nt: TGTGCCAGCAGCCAAGGGCGAGGGCATCCTGAAAAACTGTTTTTT

v_gene: TRBV5-1
abundance: NA
d_gene: NA
j_gene: TRBJ1-2
CDR3aa: CASSLGGDRGYTF
CDR3nt: TGCGCCAGCAGCTTGGGTGGGGACCGAGGCTACACCTTC

v_gene: TRBV19
abundance: NA
d_gene: TRBD2
j_gene: TRBJ2-3
CDR3aa: CASSKRLAGGTDTQYF
CDR3nt: TGTGCCAGTAGTAAGAGACTAGCGGGGGGCACAGATACGCAGTATTTT

v_gene: TRBV6-5
abundance: NA
d_gene: NA
j_gene: TRBJ1-2
CDR3aa: CASSYSGLTNYGYTF
CDR3nt: TGTGCCAGCAGTTACTCGGGGTTAACTAACTATGGCTACACCTTC

v_gene: TRBV11-2
abundance: NA
d_gene: TRBD1
j_gene: TRBJ2-7
CDR3aa: CASSPGQGGIYEQYF
CDR3nt: TGTGCCAGCAGCCCCGGACAGGGCGGTATCTACGAGCAGTACTTC

v_gene: TRBV28
abundance: once
d_gene: NA
j_gene: TRBJ1-2
CDR3aa: CASSWPGPIYGYTF
CDR3nt: TGTGCCAGCAGTTGGCCGGGGCCGATCTATGGCTACACCTTC

v_gene: TRBV15
abundance: NA
d_gene: NA
j_gene: TRBJ1-2
CDR3aa: CATSRPGRLLANYGYTF
CDR3nt: TGTGCCACCAGCCGACCGGGCCGCCTCCTAGCTAACTATGGCTACACCTTC

v_gene: TRBV2
abundance: NA
d_gene: TRBD1
j_gene: TRBJ1-3
CDR3aa: CASTAGQEISGNTIYF
CDR3nt: TGTGCCAGCACCGCAGGACAGGAGATCTCTGGAAACACCATATATTTT

v_gene: TRBV15
abundance: NA
d_gene: NA
j_gene: TRBJ1-6
CDR3aa: CATSREGDSPLHF
CDR3nt: TGTGCCACCAGCAGAGAGGGGGATTCACCCCTCCACTTT

v_gene: TRBV12-5
abundance: NA
d_gene: TRBD1
j_gene: TRBJ2-1
CDR3aa: CASAGTGNNEQFF
CDR3nt: TGTGCTAGTGCAGGGACAGGGAACAATGAGCAGTTCTTC

v_gene: TRBV7-9
abundance: NA
d_gene: TRBD1
j_gene: TRBJ1-3
CDR3aa: CASSQGQGGVPGNTIYF
CDR3nt: TGTGCCAGCAGCCAAGGACAGGGAGGCGTACCTGGAAACACCATATATTTT

v_gene: TRBV4-1
abundance: NA
d_gene: TRBD1
j_gene: TRBJ2-3
CDR3aa: CASSHPWGQGASTDTQYF
CDR3nt: TGCGCCAGCAGCCACCCCTGGGGACAGGGGGCTAGCACAGATACGCAGTATTTT

v_gene: TRBV3-1/TRBV3-2
abundance: NA
d_gene: TRBD2
j_gene: TRBJ2-7
CDR3aa: CASSPGLAPTYEQYF
CDR3nt: TGTGCCAGCAGCCCGGGACTAGCGCCAACCTACGAGCAGTACTTC

v_gene: TRBV9
abundance: NA
d_gene: NA
j_gene: TRBJ1-1
CDR3aa: CASSVVSGAEAFF
CDR3nt: TGTGCCAGCAGCGTAGTGTCCGGGGCTGAAGCTTTCTTT

v_gene: TRBV19
abundance: few
d_gene: TRBD1
j_gene: TRBJ2-7
CDR3aa: CASSPRRGPYEQYF
CDR3nt: TGTGCCAGTAGTCCCAGAAGGGGGCCTTACGAGCAGTACTTC

v_gene: TRBV5-4
abundance: NA
d_gene: NA
j_gene: TRBJ1-1
CDR3aa: CASSLNENTEAFF
CDR3nt: TGTGCCAGCAGCTTGAACGAGAACACTGAAGCTTTCTTT

v_gene: TRBV24-1
abundance: NA
d_gene: NA
j_gene: TRBJ2-1
CDR3aa: CATSDKWRWEFF
CDR3nt: TGTGCCACCAGTGATAAATGGAGGTGGGAATTCTTC

v_gene: TRBV15
abundance: NA
d_gene: NA
j_gene: TRBJ1-2
CDR3aa: CATSRELGRTEADTF
CDR3nt: TGTGCCACCAGCAGAGAATTAGGAAGGACAGAGGCCGACACCTTC

v_gene: TRBV11-3
abundance: once
d_gene: TRBD1
j_gene: TRBJ2-7
CDR3aa: CASSPGQGSYEQYF
CDR3nt: TGTGCCAGCAGCCCGGGACAGGGAAGCTACGAGCAGTACTTC

v_gene: TRBV12-5
abundance: NA
d_gene: NA
j_gene: TRBJ1-2
CDR3aa: CASGFSGAGYGYTF
CDR3nt: TGTGCTAGTGGTTTTTCGGGGGCGGGCTATGGCTACACCTTC

v_gene: TRBV10-3
abundance: NA
d_gene: NA
j_gene: TRBJ1-5
CDR3aa: CAISCWGFVSLQCSNQPQHF
CDR3nt: TGTGCCATCAGTTGTTGGGGATTCGTCTCCCTGCAGTGTAGCAATCAGCCCCAGCATTTT

v_gene: TRBV7-8
abundance: NA
d_gene: NA
j_gene: TRBJ2-7
CDR3aa: CASSLSSFYEQYF
CDR3nt: TGTGCCAGCAGCTTATCCTCATTCTACGAGCAGTACTTC